The T cell receptor (beta chain) under discussion was sequenced for a study of T cell repertoires in cytomegalovirus infection. In the study overall: The public TCR beta signatures pointed to both CMV infection and matching HLA type.

Whole-study findings and limits: Ex vivo, HLA-C-restricted CMV-specific TCR beta clonotypes prevailed over the rest of the response. The cumulative frequency of public TCR beta families identified carriers of CMV plus the relevant HLA.

TCRdb redid the calling of the reads with MiXCR, one entry per CDR3 protein. The sample has roughly 720,000 distinct CDR3 sequences, under 40% seen once. As concerns this clonotype: Its antigen is as yet unknown.

The sequenced material came from PBMCs. This clonotype was obtained from a human donor in good health (CMV status not recorded). Some clones in this sample may be carry-over from other donors' samples.

CDR3 region: CASSLVEGRETQYF. The CDR3 DNA reads TGTGCCAGCAGCTTAGTAGAGGGCCGAGAGACCCAGTACTTC. The chain carries TRBV7-9 and TRBJ2-5; possibly TRBD2 for D (5 bases). The CDR3 runs to 14 residues. The germline V and J ends were trimmed by 1 base and 4 bases, with 10 bases remaining between them. From germline, CDR1 is SEHNR and CDR2 FQNEAQ (reference sequence).